This TCR beta chain appears in the sequencing data of a study of blood T cell repertoires in COVID-19 (TCRdb year 2020). About the investigation overall: The collaborator samples originated in the United States, Italy and Spain and spanned the acute and convalescent phases of COVID-19. The prospective study material was composed of cDNA or gDNA derived from T cells, B-cell-depleted T cells, or PBMCs. Subjects who had been exposed to COVID-19, were actively infected with it, or had recovered from it provided the deeply sampled blood TCRbeta repertoires that made up the dataset. A freely available public database, intended as a resource for researchers studying the immune response to SARS-CoV-2, is where the repertoires were released. Samples came from the ongoing ImmuneRACE study (first 160 participants) plus 1,254 subjects from 6 global collaborators. Sample metadata almost always included a de-identified subject ID, COVID-19 status, age in years and sex. HLA class I and class II types, where available, came from metadata supplied by the sample provider rather than from assay-based typing.

Ends trimmed: V by 6 bases, J by 3 bases; bases unmatched to a gene: 7. From the germline V gene, CDR1 is SGHTA and CDR2 is FQGNSA. Reading from cysteine to phenylalanine, the CDR3 counts 15 amino acids. The entry retains the CDR3 DNA only, 45 bases that are in frame from base 1. Participants in the prospective study were enrolled through a virtual design, were aged roughly 18 to 100 years, and lived in about 25 United States geographic areas. In the prospective study, participants were assigned to cohorts based on the clinical history participants reported in a screening survey and a study questionnaire. Recovered participants in ImmuneRACE Cohort 3 were defined by two consecutive negative NP/OP PCR tests, clearance by a healthcare professional, or resolution of symptoms. Mobile phlebotomists in the prospective study collected whole blood, serum and a nasopharyngeal or oropharyngeal swab from every participant. Prospective study participants could optionally give additional blood draws and questionnaires over an approximately 2-month period. Before DNA extraction, blood samples from the prospective study were shipped at room temperature or frozen.

This clone was detected a few times. Its antigen remains undetermined. One base away there is no much larger clone; base qualities are not given. TCRbeta CDR3 regions were amplified from genomic DNA by means of the immunoSEQ Assay, a bias-controlled multiplex PCR. Per the source publication's procedure: Within the assay, amplification of reference gene primers was used to estimate how many nucleated cells each sample contained. To quantify the absolute abundance of each unique TCRbeta CDR3 rearrangement, sequence reads were collapsed and filtered. For each sample, productive Simpson clonality was calculated as the square root of Simpson's diversity index across productive rearrangements. TCRdb retrieved this table from immuneACCESS and kept in-frame rearrangements only. Not all clones are present; in checked studies, unresolved V genes account for under half, and no reason is known for the remainder. D and trimming were read from the DNA, whereas the V and J calls and clone size are those reported in that table. The sample data list around 250,000 clones, and approximately 84% of these were observed just once. The top ten constitute over 12% of the sample.

On the study overall, not on this receptor specifically: Clinical and demographic metadata were provided uncurated, with the amount varying by source and participant.

Sequencing was carried out using PBMCs or T cells enriched from blood (not recorded which). The chain couples TRBV7-2 to TRBJ2-1; TRBD2 aligns with 8 central bases. The source of this sequence is a man aged 40-49 years who had recovered from COVID-19. CDR3 sequence: CASSPLAGNYNEQFF. The DNA sequence reads TGTGCCAGCAGTCCCCTAGCGGGCAACTACAATGAGCAGTTCTTC.